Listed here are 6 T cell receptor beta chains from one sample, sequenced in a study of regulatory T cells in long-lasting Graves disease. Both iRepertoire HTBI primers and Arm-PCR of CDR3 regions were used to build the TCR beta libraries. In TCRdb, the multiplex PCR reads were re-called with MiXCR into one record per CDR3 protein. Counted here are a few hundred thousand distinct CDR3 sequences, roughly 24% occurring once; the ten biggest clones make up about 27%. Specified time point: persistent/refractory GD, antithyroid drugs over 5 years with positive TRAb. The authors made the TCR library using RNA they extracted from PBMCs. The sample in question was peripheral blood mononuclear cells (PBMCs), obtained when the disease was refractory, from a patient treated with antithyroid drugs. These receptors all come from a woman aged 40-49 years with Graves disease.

CDR3 in DNA: TGTGCCAGCAGCTGGGAGCGGGGTACATTCTACGAGCAGTACTTC. This encodes CASSWERGTFYEQYF. V gene TRBV5-4 combines with J gene TRBJ2-7, with TRBD2 identical over 7 bases. This CDR3 region has 15 residues. Germline V gene lookup returns CDR1 SGHNT and CDR2 YYREEE (reference sequence). Germline trimming cut 3 bases from V and 3 bases from J; bases unmatched to any gene: 9.

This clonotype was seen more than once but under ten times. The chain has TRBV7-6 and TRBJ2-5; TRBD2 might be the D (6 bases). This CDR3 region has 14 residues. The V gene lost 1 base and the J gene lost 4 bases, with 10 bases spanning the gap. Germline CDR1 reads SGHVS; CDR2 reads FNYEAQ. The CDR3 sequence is CASSLVPGVETQYF. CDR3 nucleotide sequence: TGTGCCAGCAGCTTAGTGCCGGGAGTAGAGACCCAGTACTTC.

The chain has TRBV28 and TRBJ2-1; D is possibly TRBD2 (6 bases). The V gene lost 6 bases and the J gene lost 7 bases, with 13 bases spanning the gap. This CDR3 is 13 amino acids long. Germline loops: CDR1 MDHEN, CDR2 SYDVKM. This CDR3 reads CASSGGPVNEQFF. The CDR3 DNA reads TGTGCCAGCAGCGGAGGGCCGGTGAATGAGCAGTTCTTC.

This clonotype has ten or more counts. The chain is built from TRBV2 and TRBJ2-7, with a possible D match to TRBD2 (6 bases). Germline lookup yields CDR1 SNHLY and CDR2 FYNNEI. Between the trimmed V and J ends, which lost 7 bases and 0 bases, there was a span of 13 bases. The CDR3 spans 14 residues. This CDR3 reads CASKNPGLSYEQYF. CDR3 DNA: TGTGCCAGCAAAAACCCGGGACTCTCCTACGAGCAGTACTTC.

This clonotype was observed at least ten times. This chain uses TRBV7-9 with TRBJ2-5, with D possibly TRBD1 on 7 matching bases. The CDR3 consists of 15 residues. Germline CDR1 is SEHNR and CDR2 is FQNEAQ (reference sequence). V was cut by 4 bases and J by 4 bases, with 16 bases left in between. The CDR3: CASSSTGRLGETQYF. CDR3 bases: TGTGCCAGCAGCTCGACAGGGAGGTTAGGAGAGACCCAGTACTTC. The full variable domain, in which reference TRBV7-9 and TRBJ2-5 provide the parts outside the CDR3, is DTGVSQNPRHKITKRGQNVTFRCDPISEHNRLYWYRQTLGQGPEFLTYFQNEAQLEKSRLLSDRFSAERPKGSFSTLEIQRTEQGDSAMYLCASSSTGRLGETQYFGPGTRLLVL.

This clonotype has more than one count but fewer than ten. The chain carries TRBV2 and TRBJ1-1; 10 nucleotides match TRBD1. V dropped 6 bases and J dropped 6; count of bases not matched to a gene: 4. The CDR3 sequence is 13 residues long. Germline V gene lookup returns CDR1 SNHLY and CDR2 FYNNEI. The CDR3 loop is CASRRQGAAEAFF. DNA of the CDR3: TGTGCCAGCAGGCGACAGGGGGCTGCTGAAGCTTTCTTT. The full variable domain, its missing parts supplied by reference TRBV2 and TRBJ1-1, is EPEVTQTPSHQVTQMGQEVILRCVPISNHLYFYWYRQILGQKVEFLVSFYNNEISEKSEIFDDQFSVERPDGSNFTLKIRSTKLEDSAMYFCASRRQGAAEAFFGQGTRLTVV.